This TCR beta chain was retrieved from a study of blood T cell repertoires in COVID-19. Study-wide background: Acute-phase and convalescent COVID-19 samples originated in the United States, Italy and Spain. In each case, the material was cDNA or gDNA derived from T cells, B-cell-depleted T cells, or PBMCs.

Enrollees, about 18 to 95 years old, lived in roughly 24 US areas. The CDR3 extends over 17 amino acids. Trimming took 0 bases from V and 0 from J; bases not matched to a gene: 5. Per the germline V gene, CDR1 is LNHDA and CDR2 is SQIVND (reference sequence). Original processing notes: Counts of nucleated cells, estimated from reference gene primer amplification, were obtained. Method: immunoSEQ multiplex PCR; TCRdb's copy keeps in-frame clones and lacks some. Clonal size and the V and J genes are those of that table, whereas D and trimming came from the DNA. The data hold around 220,000 clones, with roughly nine tenths observed a single time.

This clonotype was sampled from a woman aged 25-40 years with acute COVID-19. The rearrangement links TRBV19 to TRBJ2-3; TRBD1 matches at 8 bases. The sequencing sample was made of PBMCs or T cells enriched from blood (not recorded which). CDR3 residues: CASSIDHRGASTDTQYF. The DNA of the CDR3 is TGTGCCAGTAGTATAGATCACAGGGGGGCTAGCACAGATACGCAGTATTTT. Together with reference TRBV19 and TRBJ2-3, the CDR3 gives the full variable domain: DGGITQSPKYLFRKEGQNVTLSCEQNLNHDAMYWYRQDPGQGLRLIYYSQIVNDFQKGDIAEGYSVSREKKESFPLTVTSAQKNPTAFYLCASSIDHRGASTDTQYFGPGTRLTVL.